This TCR beta chain was identified in a study of memory CD4+ T cells and cytomegalovirus serostatus. V was cut by 0 bases and J by 2 bases, with 8 bases left in between. CDR3 length equals 14 residues. Germline V gives CDR1 MNHEY, CDR2 SMNVEV (reference sequence). Sequencing was performed with immunoSEQ multiplex PCR; in TCRdb, only in-frame clones are kept and a portion is missing. The sample includes approximately 44,000 clones, approximately 82% of them seen just once. The sort gate was single viable CD3+CD4+CD8-CD45RO+ cells for memory CD4+ T cells. This clone showed up just a few times. The origin of this receptor is an adult in good health and CMV-seronegative. The chain carries TRBV27 and TRBJ2-7; D is undetermined. Sequencing was done on a sample of memory CD4+ T cells from blood. CDR3 in amino acids: CASSLSWLTYEQYF. The CDR3 DNA follows: TGTGCCAGCAGTTTATCGTGGCTGACCTACGAGCAGTACTTC.